This TCR beta chain emerged from a study of a mutant IDH1 vaccine in newly diagnosed glioma (dated by TCRdb to the early 2020s). Background for the entire study: Patients were given eight vaccinations, in weeks 1, 3, 5, 7, 11, 15, 19 and 23, which matched visits V03 through V10. The approximately 30 treated patients were approximately 60% male and 37.5% female, with a mean age of approximately 40 years. Longitudinal TCRB deep sequencing was done for 25 to 30 treated patients, wherever samples were available for exploratory analyses. Peripheral blood was collected at six visits: V03 (baseline), V05, V07, V10, V12 and V13. Before enrollment, most patients had been given radiochemotherapy with temozolomide as standard therapy, while the rest had received either radiotherapy alone or temozolomide alone. Vaccination began 4-6 weeks after radiotherapy alone, or alongside temozolomide cycles in the chemotherapy-containing groups.

What the study reported, not specific to this receptor: Availability determined which PBMC samples were chosen for TCRB deep sequencing. Pseudoprogression appeared unrelated to alterations in the top peripheral T cell clonotypes detected by TCRB sequencing. It was noted by the authors that analyses of patient blood samples could not be reproduced owing to sample limitations. Vaccine-induced immune responses across multiple MHC alleles were detected in approximately 94% of patients.

To prepare the library, the immunoSEQ multiplex PCR assay was applied. Following the manufacturer's protocol, the hsTCRB Kit was used to amplify rearranged TCR beta chain sequences. Sequencing of TCRB libraries was carried out on an Illumina MiSeq. The source study handled its data this way. The kit vendor's proprietary platform handled demultiplexing, trimming and gene mapping. TCRdb carries this immuneACCESS record with in-frame sequences only. Its versions omit some clonotypes, under half of them owing to an unresolved V gene in the studies checked, with the rest unexplained. V, J and clone size derive from that table, while D and trimming were established from the DNA sequence. Here the sample has tens of thousands of clones; approximately 78% occur a single time. The ten largest clones capture around 8% of the sample. The time point label, as the study defines it: week 23, last vaccination. A 20-mer mutant IDH1 peptide at 300 micrograms in Montanide made up each vaccine dose, which was injected subcutaneously together with topical imiquimod. The donors had newly diagnosed IDH1-mutant astrocytomas of WHO grade 3 or 4 that showed loss of nuclear ATRX. The samples were drawn from NOA16, a multicentre, single-arm, open-label phase I trial in Germany that tested a mutant IDH1 peptide vaccine in humans for the first time. The DNeasy Blood and Tissue Kit was used to extract genomic DNA from EDTA blood for TCRB sequencing.

On this clone: Its antigen is not yet known. No base quality information exists; no much larger clone differs at one position.

This TCR was recovered from a woman aged 40 to 49 with glioma. Some clones in this sample may be carry-over from other donors' samples. Sample: PBMCs, taken from a glioma patient whose treatment included an IDH1 peptide vaccine.

The DNA reads TGTGCCAGCAGCTCCCTAGGTCGGAACGGGTTACAAGAGACCCAGTACTTC. The encoded protein is CASSSLGRNGLQETQYF. The receptor chain draws on TRBV7-2 and TRBJ2-5; confidence is insufficient to name the D gene. Deletion took 4 bases off V and 2 bases off J, with a span of 20 bases between the germline ends. The germline V gene encodes CDR1 SGHTA and CDR2 FQGNSA. The CDR3 goes from the cysteine to the phenylalanine over 17 residues. Just the 51-base CDR3 DNA is kept, in frame starting at base 1.